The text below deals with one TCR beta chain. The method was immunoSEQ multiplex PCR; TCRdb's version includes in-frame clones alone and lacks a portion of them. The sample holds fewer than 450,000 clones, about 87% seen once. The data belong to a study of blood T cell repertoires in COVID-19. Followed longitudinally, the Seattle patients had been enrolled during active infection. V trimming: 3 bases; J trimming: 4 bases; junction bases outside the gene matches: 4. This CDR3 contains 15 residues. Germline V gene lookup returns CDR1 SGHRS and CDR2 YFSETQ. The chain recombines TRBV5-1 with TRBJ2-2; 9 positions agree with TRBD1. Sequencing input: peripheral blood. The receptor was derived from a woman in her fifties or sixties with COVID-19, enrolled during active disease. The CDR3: CASSWGTGTTGELFF. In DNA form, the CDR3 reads TGCGCCAGCAGCTGGGGGACAGGGACCACCGGGGAGCTGTTTTTT.